Each of the 7 T cell receptor beta chains below was sequenced from the same sample in a study of beta chain features in type 1 diabetes. The isolated RNA, all of it, was reverse transcribed, so expressed TCRB transcripts were what got sequenced. Sequenced by immunoSEQ multiplex PCR; TCRdb stores in-frame clones only, minus some. The sample has 300,000 to 350,000 clones, around 7.6% seen once. The specimen sequenced was central memory CD4+ T cells from blood. The receptors stem from a woman between 18 and 29 years old in good health.

This clone was found a few times. The rearrangement joins TRBV6-5 to TRBJ1-1; D unresolved. Germline V lookup: CDR1 MNHEY, CDR2 SVGAGI. CDR3 size: 13 residues. The V and J ends lost 5 bases and 0 bases respectively, with 7 bases between them. CDR3 bases: TGTGCCAGCAGTGAACGCTTGAACACTGAAGCTTTCTTT. It yields the protein CASSERLNTEAFF.

J is TRBJ1-1 and V is TRBV28; D is undetermined. The CDR3 is 12 residues long. Germline V lookup: CDR1 MDHEN, CDR2 SYDVKM. Trimming removed 2 bases from V and 3 bases from J, with 4 bases in between. Written as DNA, the CDR3 is TGTGCCAGCAGTTTAGTCCACACTGAAGCTTTCTTT. Its translation: CASSLVHTEAFF. Full variable domain (missing parts from reference TRBV28 and TRBJ1-1): DVKVTQSSRYLVKRTGEKVFLECVQDMDHENMFWYRQDPGLGLRLIYFSYDVKMKEKGDIPEGYSVSREKKERFSLILESASTNQTSMYLCASSLVHTEAFFGQGTRLTVV.

This clone was observed a handful of times. This chain links TRBV4-3 with TRBJ1-2; 7 positions agree with TRBD1. CDR3 size: 15 residues. V was pared by 3 bases and J by 3 bases, with 7 bases of the junction left unmatched. Per germline, CDR1 LGHNA and CDR2 YSLEER. The CDR3 sequence is CASSQARDSYYGYTF. CDR3 DNA: TGCGCCAGCAGCCAGGCTAGGGACAGCTACTATGGCTACACCTTC.

This chain uses TRBV7-2 with TRBJ2-1; 7 positions match TRBD1. This CDR3 spans 13 amino acids. Germline trimming cut 2 bases from V and 7 bases from J; bases unmatched to any gene: 2. In germline, CDR1 is SGHTA, CDR2 FQGNSA. The CDR3 reads CASSLSRGNEQFF. CDR3 nucleotide sequence: TGTGCCAGCAGCTTATCCAGGGGGAATGAGCAGTTCTTC.

This sequence joins TRBV10-3 and TRBJ2-3; TRBD2 agrees at 7 bases. The J segment lost 1 base and the V segment lost 7 bases, leaving 11 bases of the junction unmatched. Per the germline V gene, CDR1 is ENHRY and CDR2 is SYGVKD. CDR3 length: 16 amino acids. CDR3: CAITPRREVRTDTQYF. The CDR3 bases are TGTGCCATCACTCCCCGACGGGAGGTCCGCACAGATACGCAGTATTTT.

This clone has a handful of counts. The missing conserved phenylalanine or tryptophan at the end of this CDR3 makes a read error likely. The DNA is omitted, as the CDR3 cannot be located on it reliably, and the CDR3 follows TCRdb's listing. The chain uses TRBV4-3 and TRBJ2-4; the DNA was not compared with TRBD2, the D call given in the table. Germline CDR1 and CDR2: LGHNA and YSLEER. The CDR3 length is 8 residues, termini included. Here the CDR3 reads CASSQDNG.

In nucleotides, the CDR3 is TGCGCCAGCAGCCAAGCCAGGGGCTCCTACAATGAGCAGTTCTTC. This gives the protein CASSQARGSYNEQFF. This chain connects TRBV4-3 to TRBJ2-1; weak D call: TRBD1 (6 bases). V lost 1 base and J lost 0, with 7 bases in between. The CDR3 is 15 residues long. The germline V gene has CDR1 LGHNA and CDR2 YSLEER.